This TCR beta chain originates from a study of blood T cell repertoires in COVID-19. In the study overall: Whether acute or convalescent, the COVID-19 samples came from the United States, Italy and Spain.

Individuals drawn from approximately 26 US areas were about 18 to 90 years old. Cohorts were based on clinical histories the participants reported. Two consecutive negative NP/OP PCR tests, clearance, or resolved symptoms defined Cohort 3 recovery. TCRdb keeps only in-frame clones here, not all; method: immunoSEQ multiplex PCR. Of roughly 500,000 clones listed, approximately 90% are singletons. V was clipped by 2 bases and J by 0 bases; unmatched bases: 12. CDR1 and CDR2 (germline): SNHLY, FYNNEI. This CDR3 comprises 20 residues. This clonotype was obtained from a middle-aged woman who had recovered from COVID-19. The sequencing sample was made of PBMCs or T cells enriched from blood (not recorded which). V and J are TRBV2 and TRBJ2-4, with TRBD2 matching 11 bases. This CDR3 reads CASSELLAGVGLLAKNIQYF. For the CDR3, the DNA is TGTGCCAGCAGTGAACTACTAGCGGGAGTGGGCCTACTAGCCAAAAACATTCAGTACTTC.